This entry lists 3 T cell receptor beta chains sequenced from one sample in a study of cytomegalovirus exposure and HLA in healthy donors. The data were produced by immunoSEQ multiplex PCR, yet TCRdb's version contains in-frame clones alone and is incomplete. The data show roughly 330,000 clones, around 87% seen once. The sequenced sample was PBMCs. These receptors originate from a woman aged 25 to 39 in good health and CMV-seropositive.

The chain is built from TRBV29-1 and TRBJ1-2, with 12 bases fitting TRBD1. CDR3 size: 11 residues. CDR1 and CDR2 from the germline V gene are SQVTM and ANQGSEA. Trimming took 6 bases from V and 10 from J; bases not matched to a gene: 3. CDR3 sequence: CSVGQGADYTF. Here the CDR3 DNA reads TGCAGCGTGGGACAGGGGGCTGACTACACCTTC.

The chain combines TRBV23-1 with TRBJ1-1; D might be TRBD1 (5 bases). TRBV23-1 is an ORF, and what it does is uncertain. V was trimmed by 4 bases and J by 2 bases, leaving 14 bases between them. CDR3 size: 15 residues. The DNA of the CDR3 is TGCGCCAGCAGTCCGGGACTCGACAGAAACACTGAAGCTTTCTTT. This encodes CASSPGLDRNTEAFF.

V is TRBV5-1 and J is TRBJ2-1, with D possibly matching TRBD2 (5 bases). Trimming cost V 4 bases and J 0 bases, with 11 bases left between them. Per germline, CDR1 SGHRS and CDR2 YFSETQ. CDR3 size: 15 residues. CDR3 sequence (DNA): TGCGCCAGCAGCGAGCGGACGAGCTCCTACAATGAGCAGTTCTTC. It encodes CASSERTSSYNEQFF.